This TCR beta chain was captured in a study of T cell responses to AZD1222 COVID-19 vaccine. Findings and limits, study-wide: Regions 160-218 and 743-854 dominated among vaccine-associated CD4 TCRs spanning spike. Donors skewed white British and female; clonal diversity was possibly underestimated.

Comment on this clone: Its antigen is not identified.

Sequencing used immunoSEQ multiplex PCR; TCRdb keeps in-frame clones, though not all of them. The sample lists fewer than 200,000 clones; 88% were seen once. The germline CDR1 and CDR2 sequences are MNHEY and SVGAGI. The CDR3 covers 14 residues. The V gene lost 5 bases and the J gene lost 8 bases, with 15 bases spanning the gap. Material: peripheral blood, obtained 28 days after the second AZD1222 dose. The rearrangement uses TRBV6-5 and TRBJ1-4; a weak D match, TRBD1 (6 bases). The sequence came from an adult who received the AZD1222 COVID-19 vaccine. Written as DNA, the CDR3 is TGTGCCAGCAGTCTACAGGGAGTGGGAGAAAAACTGTTTTTT. Amino acids: CASSLQGVGEKLFF.